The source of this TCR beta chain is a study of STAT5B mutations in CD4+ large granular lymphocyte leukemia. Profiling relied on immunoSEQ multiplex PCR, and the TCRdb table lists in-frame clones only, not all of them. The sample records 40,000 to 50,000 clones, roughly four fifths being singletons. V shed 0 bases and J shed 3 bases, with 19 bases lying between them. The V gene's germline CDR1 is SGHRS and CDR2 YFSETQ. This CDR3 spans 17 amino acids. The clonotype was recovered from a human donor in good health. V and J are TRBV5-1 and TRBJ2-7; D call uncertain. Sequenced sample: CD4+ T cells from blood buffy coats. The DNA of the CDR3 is TGCGCCAGCAGCTTGGGGATTAGTCCCCATCGCCACTACGAGCAGTACTTC. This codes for CASSLGISPHRHYEQYF.